A single sample gave rise to the 14 T cell receptor beta chains below, sequenced in a study of blood T cell repertoires in COVID-19. Clones were read by immunoSEQ multiplex PCR, and TCRdb kept only the in-frame ones, dropping some. The table shows 60,000 to 80,000 clones, with more than 85% occurring only once. Sequencing input: peripheral blood. These receptors were taken from a man aged 55 to 70 with acute or convalescent COVID-19.

The chain is built from TRBV4-1 and TRBJ1-5, with D tentatively TRBD1 (6 bases). Germline values: CDR1 MGHRA, CDR2 YSYEKL. This CDR3 comprises 15 residues. Trimming took off 0 bases at V and 4 bases at J, with 10 bases between the two ends. In DNA form, the CDR3 reads TGCGCCAGCAGCCAAGACAGGGGAATTAATCAGCCCCAGCATTTT. It specifies CASSQDRGINQPQHF.

V and J are TRBV5-1 and TRBJ2-3, with unresolved D. Trimming left V 1 base short and J 3 bases short, with 6 bases between. Germline lookup yields CDR1 SGHRS and CDR2 YFSETQ. CDR3 length: 13 amino acids. The CDR3 sequence: CASSLIQTDTQYF. CDR3 in DNA: TGCGCCAGCAGCTTGATACAGACAGATACGCAGTATTTT.

The chain combines TRBV9 with TRBJ2-1; D call uncertain. V lost 5 bases to trimming and J lost 0 bases, with 9 bases between them. The CDR3 consists of 14 residues. CDR1 SGDLS and CDR2 YYNGEE come from the germline V gene. The DNA of the CDR3 is TGTGCCAGCAGTGCCGACAACTCCTACAATGAGCAGTTCTTC. Amino acids: CASSADNSYNEQFF.

V gene TRBV18 combines with J gene TRBJ2-7; D gene ambiguous. Deletions cut 6 bases from V and 1 base from J, with 7 bases between. CDR1 KGHSH and CDR2 LQKENI come from the germline V gene. This CDR3 region has 12 residues. The CDR3, as DNA: TGTGCCAGCTCGCGCGCGTCCTACGAGCAGTACTTC. Encoded protein: CASSRASYEQYF.

V gene TRBV18 combines with J gene TRBJ2-5, with TRBD2 as a possible D gene (5 bases). The germline V gene has CDR1 KGHSH and CDR2 LQKENI. The CDR3 runs to 16 residues. The V end was cut by 3 bases, the J end by 5 bases, with 19 bases between. This CDR3 reads CASSPQSRGPEETQYF. CDR3 nucleotides: TGTGCCAGCTCACCCCAGAGTCGGGGTCCGGAGGAGACCCAGTACTTC.

This clone was seen just once. The chain links TRBV19 to TRBJ1-1; D is ambiguous. With 3 bases removed from V and 1 base from J, the gap between germline ends came to 6 bases. This CDR3 is 13 amino acids long. CDR1 and CDR2 from the germline V gene are LNHDA and SQIVND (reference sequence). The CDR3 protein is CASSILPNTEAFF. As DNA, the CDR3 is TGTGCCAGTAGTATTCTCCCGAACACTGAAGCTTTCTTT.

The chain couples TRBV5-1 to TRBJ2-6; tentative D call: TRBD1 (5 bases). Trimming pared 0 bases from V and 0 bases from J, leaving 13 bases between. CDR1 SGHRS and CDR2 YFSETQ come from the germline V gene. The CDR3 consists of 18 residues. CDR3 region: CASSLAGRALSGANVLTF. CDR3 bases: TGCGCCAGCAGCTTGGCCGGCAGGGCCCTCTCTGGGGCCAACGTCCTGACTTTC.

V gene TRBV5-4 combines with J gene TRBJ1-1, with D tentatively TRBD1 (6 bases). Trimming cost V 0 bases and J 4 bases, with 10 bases left between them. CDR1 is SGHNT, CDR2 YYREEE, per germline (reference sequence). This CDR3 contains 14 residues. DNA of the CDR3: TGTGCCAGCAGCTTGGACAGGGTTGTCACTGAAGCTTTCTTT. It translates to CASSLDRVVTEAFF.

CDR3 residues: CASSITRETGNTIYF. DNA of the CDR3: TGTGCCAGTAGTATCACGAGGGAGACTGGAAACACCATATATTTT. The J gene is TRBJ1-3, the V gene TRBV19; D remains unclear. Per germline, CDR1 LNHDA and CDR2 SQIVND (reference sequence). This CDR3 spans 15 amino acids. V was clipped by 3 bases and J by 2 bases, with 11 bases between them.

This clone was seen a single time. The V gene is TRBV6-5, the J gene TRBJ2-7, with 7 bases identical to TRBD1. Looked up from germline, CDR1 is MNHEY and CDR2 is SVGAGI. V lost 6 bases, J lost 3 bases, and 5 bases stayed unmatched. This CDR3 is 13 amino acids long. CDR3 region: CASSTGTDYEQYF. The DNA for the CDR3 is TGTGCCAGCAGCACCGGGACAGACTACGAGCAGTACTTC.

The V gene is TRBV18, the J gene TRBJ1-4, with TRBD1 matching over 7 bases. The V gene's germline CDR1 is KGHSH and CDR2 LQKENI. V lost 3 bases and J lost 3; bases outside the gene matches: 1. The CDR3 sequence is 14 residues long. The CDR3 spells CASSPQGANEKLFF. The CDR3 region has the DNA TGTGCCAGCTCACCGCAGGGGGCTAATGAAAAACTGTTTTTT.

This sequence joins TRBV18 and TRBJ2-7, with TRBD2 matching 10 bases. Germline trimming cut 5 bases from V and 1 base from J; bases unmatched to any gene: 8. Germline V gene data show CDR1 as KGHSH and CDR2 as LQKENI. CDR3 length: 16 amino acids. CDR3 amino acids: CASSMALAGDSYEQYF. The DNA of the CDR3 is TGTGCCAGCTCAATGGCGCTAGCGGGGGATTCCTACGAGCAGTACTTC.

This clone was detected a few times. The chain recombines TRBV7-8 with TRBJ2-3; D may be TRBD2 (6 bases). The germline V gene has CDR1 SGHVS and CDR2 FQNEAQ. V lost 1 base to trimming and J lost 2 bases, with 13 bases between them. There are 16 residues in the CDR3. The CDR3 reads CASSLVAGRATDTQYF. The CDR3 DNA reads as TGTGCCAGCAGCTTAGTGGCGGGGCGGGCCACAGATACGCAGTATTTT. The complete variable domain, with remaining parts taken from reference TRBV7-8 and TRBJ2-3, reads GAGVSQSPRYKVAKRGQDVALRCDPISGHVSLFWYQQALGQGPEFLTYFQNEAQLDKSGLPSDRFFAERPEGSVSTLKIQRTQQEDSAVYLCASSLVAGRATDTQYFGPGTRLTVL.

The CDR3 sequence is CASSPTYSNQPQHF. CDR3 DNA sequence: TGCGCCAGCAGCCCCACATATAGCAATCAGCCCCAGCATTTT. This chain links TRBV4-1 with TRBJ1-5; D unclear. CDR1 and CDR2 from the germline V gene are MGHRA and YSYEKL. This CDR3 spans 14 amino acids. Trimming shortened V by 4 bases and J by 0 bases, and 7 bases separated the two germline ends.